This record looks at one T cell receptor beta chain sequence and its context. This specimen comes from a study of blood T cell repertoires in COVID-19. Authors' processing steps: Reference gene primer amplification gave nucleated cell count estimates. Sequenced by immunoSEQ multiplex PCR; TCRdb stores in-frame clones only, minus some. Clone size and the V and J calls come from that table; the DNA yielded D and trimming. The table has roughly 93,000 clones, over 75% seen once. The receptor was derived from an elderly woman with acute or convalescent COVID-19. The specimen was peripheral blood.

This chain's CDR3 is CASSDEPLGNEQFF. The CDR3 bases are TGCGCCAGCAGTGACGAGCCCCTTGGCAATGAGCAGTTCTTC. The chain uses TRBV10-1 and TRBJ2-1; D gene unclear. Germline V gene data show CDR1 as WNHNN and CDR2 as SYGVQD (reference sequence). The CDR3 sequence is 14 residues long. V lost 3 bases, J lost 6 bases, and 12 bases lay in between.